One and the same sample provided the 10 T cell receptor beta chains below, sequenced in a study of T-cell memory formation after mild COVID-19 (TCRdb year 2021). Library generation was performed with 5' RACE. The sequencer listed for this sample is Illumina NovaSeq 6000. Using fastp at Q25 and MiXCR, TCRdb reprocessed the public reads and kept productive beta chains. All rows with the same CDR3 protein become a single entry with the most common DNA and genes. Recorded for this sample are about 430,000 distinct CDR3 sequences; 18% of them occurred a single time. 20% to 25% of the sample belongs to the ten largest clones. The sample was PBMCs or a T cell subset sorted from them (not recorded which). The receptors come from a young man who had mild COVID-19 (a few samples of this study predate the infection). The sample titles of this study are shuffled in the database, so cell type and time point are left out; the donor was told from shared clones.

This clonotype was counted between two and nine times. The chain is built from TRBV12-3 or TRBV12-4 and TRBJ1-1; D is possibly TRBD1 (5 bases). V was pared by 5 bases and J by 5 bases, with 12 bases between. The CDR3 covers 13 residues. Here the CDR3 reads CASSAPGRTEAFF. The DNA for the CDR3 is TGTGCCAGCAGTGCCCCGGGACGAACTGAAGCTTTCTTT.

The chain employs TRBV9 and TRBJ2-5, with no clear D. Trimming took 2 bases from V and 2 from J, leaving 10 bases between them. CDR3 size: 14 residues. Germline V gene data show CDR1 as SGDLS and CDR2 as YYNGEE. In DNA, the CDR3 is TGTGCCAGCAGCGTTCGAGGACGACAAGAGACCCAGTACTTC. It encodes CASSVRGRQETQYF.

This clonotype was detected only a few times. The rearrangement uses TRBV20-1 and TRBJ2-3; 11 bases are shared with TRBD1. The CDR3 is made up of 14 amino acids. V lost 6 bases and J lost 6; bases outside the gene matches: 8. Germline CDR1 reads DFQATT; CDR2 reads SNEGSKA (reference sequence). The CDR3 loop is CSAGTGTGGDTQYF. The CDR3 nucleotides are TGCAGTGCCGGAACCGGGACAGGGGGGGATACGCAGTATTTT.

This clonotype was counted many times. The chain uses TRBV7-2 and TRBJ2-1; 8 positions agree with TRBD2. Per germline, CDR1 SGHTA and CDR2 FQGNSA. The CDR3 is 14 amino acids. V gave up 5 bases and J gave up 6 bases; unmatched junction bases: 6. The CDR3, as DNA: TGTGCCAGCAGCGAAGGACTAGCCATCAATGAGCAGTTCTTC. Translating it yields CASSEGLAINEQFF.

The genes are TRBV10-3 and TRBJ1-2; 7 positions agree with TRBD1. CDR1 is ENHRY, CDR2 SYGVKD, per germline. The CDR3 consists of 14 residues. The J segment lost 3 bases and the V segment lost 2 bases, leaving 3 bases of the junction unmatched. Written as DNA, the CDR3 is TGTGCCATCAGTGAGGACAGGGTTTACTATGGCTACACCTTC. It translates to CAISEDRVYYGYTF.

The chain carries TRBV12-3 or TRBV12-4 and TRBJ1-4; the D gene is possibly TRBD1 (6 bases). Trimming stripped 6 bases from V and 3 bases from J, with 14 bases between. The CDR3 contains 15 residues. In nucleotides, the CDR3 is TGTGCCAGCAGGTCGGGGGGGCGGCCTAATGAAAAACTGTTTTTT. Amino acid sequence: CASRSGGRPNEKLFF.

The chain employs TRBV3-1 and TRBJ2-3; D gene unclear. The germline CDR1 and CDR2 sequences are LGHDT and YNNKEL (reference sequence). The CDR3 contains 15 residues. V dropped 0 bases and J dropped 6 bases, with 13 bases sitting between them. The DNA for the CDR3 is TGTGCCAGCAGCCAAGACTACACCCTGGGGGATACGCAGTATTTT. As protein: CASSQDYTLGDTQYF.

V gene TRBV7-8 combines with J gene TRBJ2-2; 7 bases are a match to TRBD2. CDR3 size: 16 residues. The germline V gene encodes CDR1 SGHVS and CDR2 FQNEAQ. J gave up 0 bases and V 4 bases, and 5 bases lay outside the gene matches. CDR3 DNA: TGTGCCAGCAGCTATACACTAGCGTCGAACACCGGGGAGCTGTTTTTT. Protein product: CASSYTLASNTGELFF. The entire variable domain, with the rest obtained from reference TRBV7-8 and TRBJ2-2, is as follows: GAGVSQSPRYKVAKRGQDVALRCDPISGHVSLFWYQQALGQGPEFLTYFQNEAQLDKSGLPSDRFFAERPEGSVSTLKIQRTQQEDSAVYLCASSYTLASNTGELFFGEGSRLTVL.

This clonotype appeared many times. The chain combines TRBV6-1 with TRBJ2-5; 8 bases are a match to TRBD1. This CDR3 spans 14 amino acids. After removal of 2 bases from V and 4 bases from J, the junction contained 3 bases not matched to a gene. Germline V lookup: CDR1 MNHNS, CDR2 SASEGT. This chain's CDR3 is CASSEWTGIETQYF. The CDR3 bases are TGTGCCAGCAGTGAATGGACAGGGATAGAGACCCAGTACTTC.

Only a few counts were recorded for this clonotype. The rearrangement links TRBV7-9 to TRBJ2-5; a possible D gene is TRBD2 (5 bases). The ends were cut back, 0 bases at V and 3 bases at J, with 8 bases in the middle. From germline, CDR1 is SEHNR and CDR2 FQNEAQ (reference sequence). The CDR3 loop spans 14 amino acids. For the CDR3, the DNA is TGTGCCAGCAGCTTAGCGCTACTAGAAGAGACCCAGTACTTC. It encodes CASSLALLEETQYF.